These 16 T cell receptor beta chains were sequenced from one sample in a study of shared clonotypes between healthy human individuals. The data were produced by immunoSEQ multiplex PCR, yet TCRdb's version contains in-frame clones alone and is incomplete. Seen here are approximately 2,200,000 clones, 85% to 95% observed once, and the top ten hold around 1.7%. In the naive CD8 group, cells lacked CD45RO and were positively selected for CCR7, so terminally differentiated effector memory CD45RA+ cells were left out. The sequenced material came from naive CD8+ T cells from PBMCs. The receptor source for this set is a man younger than 35 in good health. Some clones in this sample may be carry-over from other donors' samples.

The rearrangement uses TRBV2 and TRBJ2-7; D remains ambiguous. Trimming left V 6 bases short and J 3 bases short, with 9 bases between. Germline V gene lookup returns CDR1 SNHLY and CDR2 FYNNEI. The CDR3 spans 12 residues. CDR3 residues: CASSSVYYEQYF. The CDR3 nucleotides read TGTGCCAGCAGCTCTGTTTACTACGAGCAGTACTTC.

The chain recombines TRBV10-3 with TRBJ2-5; a possible D gene is TRBD1 (6 bases). Looked up from germline, CDR1 is ENHRY and CDR2 is SYGVKD. This CDR3 is built from 14 residues. V was clipped by 2 bases and J by 2 bases, with 9 bases between them. The CDR3 DNA sequence: TGTGCCATCAGTGAGATCGGACAGCAAGAGACCCAGTACTTC. As protein: CAISEIGQQETQYF.

Of note for this clone: Other DNA sequences from this sample encode an identical CDR3 as well. The chain employs TRBV7-3 and TRBJ2-1; 9 bases map to TRBD2. The germline CDR1 and CDR2 sequences are SGHTA and FQGTGA. The CDR3 covers 15 residues. The V and J ends lost 3 bases and 4 bases, in that order; junction bases with no gene match: 4. CDR3 residues: CASSLGTSSYNEQFF. In DNA, the CDR3 is TGTGCCAGCAGCTTGGGGACTAGCAGTTACAATGAGCAGTTCTTC.

The chain couples TRBV11-2 to TRBJ2-5; D is unclear. The CDR3 has 12 residues. Trimming took off 4 bases at V and 3 bases at J, with 6 bases between the two ends. Germline V gene lookup returns CDR1 SGHAT and CDR2 FQNNGV. Written as DNA, the CDR3 is TGTGCCAGCAGCTATGGGGAAGAGACCCAGTACTTC. It translates to CASSYGEETQYF.

The chain combines TRBV28 with TRBJ1-1, with TRBD1 as a possible D gene (6 bases). The CDR3 runs to 12 residues. Trimming left V 6 bases short and J 6 bases short, with 11 bases between. CDR1 and CDR2 from the germline V gene are MDHEN and SYDVKM. The CDR3 nucleotides are TGTGCCAGCAGGGGGGCACAGGCTGAAGCTTTCTTT. It is translated as CASRGAQAEAFF.

V gene TRBV27 combines with J gene TRBJ2-7; possible D gene TRBD2, 6 bases. The CDR3 runs 15 residues. V was cut by 0 bases and J by 2 bases, with 11 bases left in between. Germline CDR1 is MNHEY and CDR2 is SMNVEV (reference sequence). The CDR3 reads CASSLSRRAPYEQYF. Written as DNA, the CDR3 is TGTGCCAGCAGTTTATCTAGGAGGGCCCCCTACGAGCAGTACTTC.

This clone was seen just once. This sequence joins TRBV25-1 and TRBJ2-5; 8 bases align to TRBD2. Germline V CDR1 and CDR2: MGHDK, SYGVNS. The CDR3 contains 15 residues. Losses at the gene ends were 2 bases for V and 5 bases for J; bases not matched to a gene: 7. CDR3 region: CASSEGLASGETQYF. The CDR3 bases are TGTGCCAGCAGTGAAGGACTAGCTTCGGGGGAGACCCAGTACTTC. The whole variable domain, remainder taken from reference TRBV25-1 and TRBJ2-5, is EADIYQTPRYLVIGTGKKITLECSQTMGHDKMYWYQQDPGMELHLIHYSYGVNSTEKGDLSSESTVSRIRTEHFPLTLESARPSHTSQYLCASSEGLASGETQYFGPGTRLLVL.

V and J are TRBV9 and TRBJ2-7; D is unclear. V was shortened by 2 bases and J by 6 bases, with 3 bases between the two germline ends. The CDR3 is 10 amino acids. Germline V lookup: CDR1 SGDLS, CDR2 YYNGEE. In DNA, the CDR3 is TGTGCCAGCAGCGTCGCCGAGCAGTACTTC. It yields the protein CASSVAEQYF.

This clone showed up just once. This specimen includes other DNA sequences encoding the same CDR3. CDR3 sequence: CASRRTSGISYNEQFF. Written as DNA, the CDR3 is TGTGCCAGCAGGCGAACTAGCGGGATCTCCTACAATGAGCAGTTCTTC. V is TRBV27 and J is TRBJ2-1; the match to TRBD2 covers 10 bases. Germline-derived CDR1 and CDR2 are MNHEY and SMNVEV (reference sequence). V lost 6 bases, J lost 0 bases, and 5 bases stayed unmatched. The CDR3 runs to 16 residues.

As to this clone: Other DNA sequences within the sample encode an identical CDR3. V usage is TRBV27 and J usage is TRBJ2-7, with D perhaps matching TRBD1 or TRBD2 (5 bases each). Per the germline V gene, CDR1 is MNHEY and CDR2 is SMNVEV (reference sequence). The germline V and J ends were trimmed by 6 bases and 2 bases, with 14 bases remaining between them. CDR3 length equals 14 residues. The CDR3, as DNA: TGTGCCAGCAGCCTAATAGGGACGCCCTACGAGCAGTACTTC. Protein: CASSLIGTPYEQYF.

The chain combines TRBV10-2 with TRBJ1-2, with TRBD1 as a possible D gene (6 bases). Germline V CDR1 and CDR2: WSHSY, SAAADI. Trimming left V 6 bases short and J 5 bases short, with 16 bases between. CDR3 length: 14 amino acids. The CDR3 DNA reads TGCGCCAGCAGCGGACGAGGGACAACTTATGGCTACACCTTC. This sequence encodes CASSGRGTTYGYTF.

The V call is TRBV19, the J call TRBJ1-3; 7 positions match TRBD1. After removal of 3 bases from V and 3 bases from J, the junction contained 11 bases not matched to a gene. CDR3 length equals 17 residues. Germline CDR1 reads LNHDA; CDR2 reads SQIVND (reference sequence). The CDR3 DNA is TGTGCCAGTAGTATTAGGGGGCAGGGGCTTCTTGGAAACACCATATATTTT. As protein: CASSIRGQGLLGNTIYF.

The gene calls are TRBV29-1 and TRBJ2-7; TRBD2 aligns across 10 bases. Trimming cost V 7 bases and J 3 bases; bases outside gene matches: 9. The CDR3 length is 14 residues. The germline V gene has CDR1 SQVTM and CDR2 ANQGSEA. CDR3: CSAGGAGGSYEQYF. The DNA for the CDR3 is TGCAGCGCCGGGGGAGCGGGAGGGAGCTACGAGCAGTACTTC.

The chain's CDR3 is CASSVEFGTSGRDEQFF. The CDR3, as DNA: TGTGCCAGCAGCGTAGAATTCGGGACTAGCGGGAGGGATGAGCAGTTCTTC. The genes are TRBV9 and TRBJ2-1; 16 bases match TRBD2. The V segment lost 0 bases and the J segment 8 bases; nucleotides outside the gene matches: 5. The germline V gene encodes CDR1 SGDLS and CDR2 YYNGEE. This CDR3 comprises 17 residues.

This clone was detected only a few times. The J gene is TRBJ1-1, the V gene TRBV6-5; TRBD1 aligns across 7 bases. The J segment lost 6 bases and the V segment lost 5 bases, leaving 6 bases of the junction unmatched. Per the germline V gene, CDR1 is MNHEY and CDR2 is SVGAGI. This CDR3 region has 13 residues. CDR3 protein: CASSPTGDPEAFF. The DNA for the CDR3 is TGTGCCAGCAGTCCTACAGGGGACCCTGAAGCTTTCTTT.

J is TRBJ2-1 and V is TRBV7-8; D is perhaps TRBD1 (5 bases). V gave up 5 bases and J gave up 0 bases, with 14 bases separating them. CDR1 and CDR2 from the germline V gene are SGHVS and FQNEAQ. The CDR3 extends over 16 amino acids. The CDR3 here is CASSQRQPPSYNEQFF. For the CDR3, the DNA is TGTGCCAGCAGCCAAAGACAGCCCCCCTCCTACAATGAGCAGTTCTTC.